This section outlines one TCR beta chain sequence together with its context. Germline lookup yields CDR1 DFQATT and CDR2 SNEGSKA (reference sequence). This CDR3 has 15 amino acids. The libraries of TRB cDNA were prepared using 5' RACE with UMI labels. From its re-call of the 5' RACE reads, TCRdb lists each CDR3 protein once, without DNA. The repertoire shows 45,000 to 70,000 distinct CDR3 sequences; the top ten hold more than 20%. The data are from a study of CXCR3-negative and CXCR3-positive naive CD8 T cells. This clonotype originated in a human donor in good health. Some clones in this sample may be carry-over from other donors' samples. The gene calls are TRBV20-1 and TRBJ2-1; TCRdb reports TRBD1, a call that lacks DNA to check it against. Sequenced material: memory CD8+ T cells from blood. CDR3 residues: CSARGGQGFYNEQFF.